This T cell receptor beta chain was obtained from a study of CD8 T cells in ankylosing spondylitis. Study-wide results and limits: One TCR beta motif, made up of under ten highly homologous variants, appeared characteristic of ankylosing spondylitis blood. Clones linked with disease were CD8+ and fairly uncommon in the peripheral blood.

Preparation of TCR beta libraries was done by quantitative 5'-RACE with molecular barcodes. TCRdb called the 5' RACE reads again in MiXCR, with one record for every CDR3 protein. The data contain fewer than 250,000 distinct CDR3 sequences, roughly a tenth of them singletons. The germline V gene has CDR1 SEHNR and CDR2 FQNEAQ (reference sequence). V shed 5 bases, J shed 5 bases, and the junction held 11 bases outside the gene matches. This CDR3 region has 15 residues. This clonotype was counted only a few times. Antigen specificity is unknown. This chain links TRBV7-9 with TRBJ2-5; 7 nucleotides match TRBD1. The sample was blood, either unsorted or a sorted T cell fraction (not recorded which). This sequence originates from a male donor with ankylosing spondylitis or in good health (not recorded which). CDR3: CASSILGQSMETQYF. Here the CDR3 DNA reads TGTGCCAGCAGCATTTTGGGACAGTCAATGGAGACCCAGTACTTC.